The entry below describes one T cell receptor beta chain. Gene and germline names: mouse. The read ends 1 residue early relative to the CDR3; the germline J gene fills the gap. This entry comes from a study of tissue T cells after allogeneic stem cell transplantation. Sequencing of TCRbeta CDR3 at survey depth gave sequences and template counts. Profiled with immunoSEQ multiplex PCR; TCRdb holds only in-frame clones, not every one. The table includes about 21,000 clones, roughly two thirds detected once. Trimming took 1 base from V and 4 from J, leaving 4 bases between them. The CDR3 spans 11 residues. Germline V gene sequence: CDR1 GFQATS, CDR2 STVNSAI.

The chain combines TRBV20 with TRBJ1-1; no clear D. The TCR originated in a female BALB/c mouse in good health. The MHC haplotype of this mouse line is H2-d. The sequencing input was blood. The chain's CDR3 is CGARAGTEVFF. CDR3 DNA, as far as it was read: TGTGGTGCTAGGGCAGGCACAGAAGTCTTC.